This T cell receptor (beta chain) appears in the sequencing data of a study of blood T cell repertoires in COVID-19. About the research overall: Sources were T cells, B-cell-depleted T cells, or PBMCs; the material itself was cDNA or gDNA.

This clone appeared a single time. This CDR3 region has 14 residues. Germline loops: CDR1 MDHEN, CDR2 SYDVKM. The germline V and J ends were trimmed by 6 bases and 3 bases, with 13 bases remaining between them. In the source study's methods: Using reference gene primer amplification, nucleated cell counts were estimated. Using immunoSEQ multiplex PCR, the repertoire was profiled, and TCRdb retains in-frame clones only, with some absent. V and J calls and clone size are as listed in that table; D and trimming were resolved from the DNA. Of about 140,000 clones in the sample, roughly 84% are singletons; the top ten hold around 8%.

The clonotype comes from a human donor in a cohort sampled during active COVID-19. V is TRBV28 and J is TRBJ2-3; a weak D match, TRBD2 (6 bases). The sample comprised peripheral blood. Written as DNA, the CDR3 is TGTGCCAGCAGGGGGTACGGGGGAACAGATACGCAGTATTTT. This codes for CASRGYGGTDTQYF.